This paragraph covers one TCR beta chain sequence. The target antigen is unknown. The assay was immunoSEQ multiplex PCR, and TCRdb's table has in-frame clones only and misses some. The top ten hold 4.7% of the sample, which has more than 110,000 clones, around 89% seen once. This specimen belongs to a study of T cell responses to AZD1222 COVID-19 vaccine. Overall study findings and caveats: The CD4 TCRs associated with vaccination extended across spike and predominated at 160-218 and 743-854.

V lost 3 bases and J 8 bases, leaving 10 bases between the germline ends. From germline, CDR1 is KGHSH and CDR2 LQKENI. CDR3 length equals 13 residues. The starting material was peripheral blood, obtained on day 0 of AZD1222 vaccination. The gene calls are TRBV18 and TRBJ1-4; D remains unclear. This receptor was identified in an adult in good health. The CDR3 reads CASSPGITEKLFF. DNA for the CDR3: TGTGCCAGCTCACCGGGGATAACAGAAAAACTGTTTTTT.